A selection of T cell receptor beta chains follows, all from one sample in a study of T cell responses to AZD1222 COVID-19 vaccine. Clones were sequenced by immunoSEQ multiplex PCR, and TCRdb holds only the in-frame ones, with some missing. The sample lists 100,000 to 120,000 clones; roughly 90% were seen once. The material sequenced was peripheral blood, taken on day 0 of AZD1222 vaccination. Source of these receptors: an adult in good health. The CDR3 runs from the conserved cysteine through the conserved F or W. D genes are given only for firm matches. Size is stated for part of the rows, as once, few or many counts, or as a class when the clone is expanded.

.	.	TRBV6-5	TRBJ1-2	CASQRRGGYGYTF	TGTGCCAGCCAGCGCCGGGGTGGATATGGCTACACCTTC
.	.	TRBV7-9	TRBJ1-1	CASDGGIEFEAFF	TGTGCCAGCGACGGTGGCATCGAATTTGAAGCTTTCTTT
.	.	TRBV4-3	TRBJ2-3	CASSQDRVGSVRSTDTQYF	TGCGCCAGCAGCCAAGATCGGGTTGGAAGCGTACGAAGCACAGATACGCAGTATTTT
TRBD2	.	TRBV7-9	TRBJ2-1	CASSLATLVREKVDEQFF	TGTGCCAGCAGCTTAGCCACTCTAGTGCGGGAGAAGGTAGATGAGCAGTTCTTC
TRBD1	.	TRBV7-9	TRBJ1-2	CASSRTGTGMTNYGYTF	TGTGCCAGCAGCCGAACCGGGACAGGGATGACTAACTATGGCTACACCTTC
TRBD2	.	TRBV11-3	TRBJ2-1	CASSSQTGGRGEQFF	TGTGCCAGCAGCTCCCAAACGGGGGGGCGGGGTGAGCAGTTCTTC
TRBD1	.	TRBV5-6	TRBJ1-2	CASSLASGTEYGYTF	TGTGCCAGCAGCTTGGCCTCCGGGACAGAGTATGGCTACACCTTC
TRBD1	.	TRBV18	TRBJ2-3	CASSPGQGHTDTQYF	TGTGCCAGCTCACCCGGACAGGGGCACACAGATACGCAGTATTTT
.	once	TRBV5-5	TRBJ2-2	CASSLLLVQTGELFF	TGTGCCAGCAGCTTACTACTGGTTCAAACCGGGGAGCTGTTTTTT
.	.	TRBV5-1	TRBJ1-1	CASSTGQMNTEAFF	TGCGCCAGCAGCACGGGCCAGATGAACACTGAAGCTTTCTTT
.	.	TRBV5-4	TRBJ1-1	CASSYDRTAEAFF	TGTGCCAGCAGTTATGACCGGACCGCTGAAGCTTTCTTT
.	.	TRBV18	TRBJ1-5	CASSGTGNQPQHF	TGTGCCAGCTCAGGTACAGGGAATCAGCCCCAGCATTTT
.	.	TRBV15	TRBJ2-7	CATSRDVAVYEQYF	TGTGCCACCAGCAGAGATGTAGCGGTTTACGAGCAGTACTTC
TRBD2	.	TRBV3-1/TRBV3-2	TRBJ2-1	CASSHPAGGGQFF	TGTGCCAGCAGCCACCCAGCGGGGGGTGGGCAGTTCTTC
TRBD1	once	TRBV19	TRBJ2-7	CASEYGTGRGEQYF	TGTGCCAGTGAGTACGGGACAGGTCGAGGAGAGCAGTACTTC
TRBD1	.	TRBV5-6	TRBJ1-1	CASSLRDRVPEAFF	TGTGCCAGCAGCTTGCGGGACAGGGTCCCCGAAGCTTTCTTT
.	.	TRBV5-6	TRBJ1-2	CASSLRTSYGYTF	TGTGCCAGCAGCTTGCGGACAAGCTATGGCTACACCTTC
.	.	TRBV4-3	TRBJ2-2	CASSQDLQDLANTGELFF	TGCGCCAGCAGCCAAGATCTTCAGGATTTAGCGAACACCGGGGAGCTGTTTTTT
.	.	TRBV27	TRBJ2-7	CASSLFQGSYEQYF	TGTGCCAGCAGTTTGTTCCAGGGCTCCTACGAGCAGTACTTC
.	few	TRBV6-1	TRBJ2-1	CASSEEGSGANEQFF	TGTGCCAGCAGTGAAGAAGGATCGGGGGCGAATGAGCAGTTCTTC
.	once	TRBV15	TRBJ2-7	CATSRDVGARQKQYF	TGTGCCACCAGCAGAGATGTGGGGGCGCGGCAGAAGCAGTACTTC
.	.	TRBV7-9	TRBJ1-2	CASSLAFGTPNGYGYTF	TGTGCCAGCAGCTTAGCGTTCGGGACACCCAATGGCTATGGCTACACCTTC
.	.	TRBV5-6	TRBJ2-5	CASSLSQETQYF	TGTGCCAGCAGCCTCTCTCAAGAGACCCAGTACTTC
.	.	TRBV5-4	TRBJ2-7	CASSFEGRAYEQYF	TGTGCCAGCAGCTTCGAGGGAAGAGCCTACGAGCAGTACTTC
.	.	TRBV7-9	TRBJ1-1	CASSPGEGPMNTEAFF	TGTGCCAGCAGCCCTGGGGAGGGCCCCATGAACACTGAAGCTTTCTTT
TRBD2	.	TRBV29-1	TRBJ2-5	CSVNGLAGVETQYF	TGCAGCGTTAACGGACTAGCGGGAGTAGAGACCCAGTACTTC
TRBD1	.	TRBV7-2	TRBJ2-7	CASSSGTGAYEQYF	TGTGCCAGCAGCTCCGGGACAGGGGCCTACGAGCAGTACTTC
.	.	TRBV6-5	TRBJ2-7	CASSYSRDTVYEQYF	TGTGCCAGCAGTTACTCTCGGGACACTGTCTACGAGCAGTACTTC
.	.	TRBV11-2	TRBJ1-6	CASSFWGHSYNSPLHF	TGTGCCAGCAGCTTTTGGGGGCATTCCTATAATTCACCCCTCCACTTT
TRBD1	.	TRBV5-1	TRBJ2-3	CASSWHITGGTDTQYF	TGCGCCAGCAGCTGGCACATTACAGGGGGCACAGATACGCAGTATTTT
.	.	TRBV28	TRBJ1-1	CASSLTPLAGNTEAFF	TGTGCCAGCAGTTTAACCCCGTTGGCAGGGAACACTGAAGCTTTCTTT
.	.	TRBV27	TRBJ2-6	CASSSTGYSGANVLTF	TGTGCCAGCAGTTCTACAGGTTACTCTGGGGCCAACGTCCTGACTTTC
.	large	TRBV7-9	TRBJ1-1	CASSGGLDRKAFF	TGTGCCAGCAGCGGGGGATTAGACCGGAAGGCTTTCTTT
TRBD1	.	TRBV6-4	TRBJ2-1	CASSDKGQGVKFF	TGTGCCAGCAGTGACAAGGGGCAGGGGGTGAAGTTCTTC
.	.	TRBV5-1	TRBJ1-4	CASSLAGVATNEKLFF	TGCGCCAGCAGCTTGGCCGGGGTAGCAACTAATGAAAAACTGTTTTTT
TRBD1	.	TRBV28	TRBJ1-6	CASSSLQGEVSPLHF	TGTGCCAGCAGTTCACTTCAGGGGGAAGTTTCACCCCTCCACTTT
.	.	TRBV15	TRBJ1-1	CATSREIGRMNTEAFF	TGTGCCACCAGCAGAGAGATAGGCCGCATGAACACTGAAGCTTTCTTT
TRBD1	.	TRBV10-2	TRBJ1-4	CASGFTGEIFEKLFF	TGCGCCAGCGGCTTCACAGGGGAAATATTTGAAAAACTGTTTTTT
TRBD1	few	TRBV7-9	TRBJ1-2	CASSPLGQWYGYTF	TGTGCCAGCAGCCCGTTGGGACAGTGGTATGGCTACACCTTC